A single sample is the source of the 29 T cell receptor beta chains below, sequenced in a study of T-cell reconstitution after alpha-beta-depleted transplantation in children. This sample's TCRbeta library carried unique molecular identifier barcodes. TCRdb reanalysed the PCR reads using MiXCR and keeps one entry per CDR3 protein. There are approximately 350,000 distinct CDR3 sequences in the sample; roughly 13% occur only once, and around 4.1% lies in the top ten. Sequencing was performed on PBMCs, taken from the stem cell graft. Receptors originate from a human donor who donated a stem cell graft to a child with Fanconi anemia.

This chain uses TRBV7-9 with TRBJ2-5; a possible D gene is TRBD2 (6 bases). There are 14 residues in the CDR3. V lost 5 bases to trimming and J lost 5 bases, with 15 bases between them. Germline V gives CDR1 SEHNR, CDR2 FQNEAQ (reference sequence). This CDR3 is CASSLRERWETQYF. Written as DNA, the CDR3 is TGTGCCAGCAGCCTCCGGGAGCGGTGGGAGACCCAGTACTTC.

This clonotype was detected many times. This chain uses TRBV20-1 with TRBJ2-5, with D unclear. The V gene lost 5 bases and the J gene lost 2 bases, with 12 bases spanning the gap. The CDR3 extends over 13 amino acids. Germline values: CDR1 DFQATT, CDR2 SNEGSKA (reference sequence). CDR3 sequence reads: CSALTVQQETQYF. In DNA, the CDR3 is TGCAGTGCTCTAACCGTCCAGCAAGAGACCCAGTACTTC.

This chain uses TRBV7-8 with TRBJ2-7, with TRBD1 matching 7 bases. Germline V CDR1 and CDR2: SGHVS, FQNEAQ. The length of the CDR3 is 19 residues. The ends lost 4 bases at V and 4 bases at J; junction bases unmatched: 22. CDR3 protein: CASSSQTGKRPSRPYEQYF. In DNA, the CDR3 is TGTGCCAGCAGCTCGCAGACAGGGAAGAGGCCTTCCCGTCCTTACGAGCAGTACTTC.

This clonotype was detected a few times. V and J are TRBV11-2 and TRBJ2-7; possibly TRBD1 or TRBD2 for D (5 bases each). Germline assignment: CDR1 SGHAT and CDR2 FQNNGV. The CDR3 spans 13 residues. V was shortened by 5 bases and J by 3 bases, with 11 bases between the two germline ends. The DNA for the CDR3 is TGTGCCAGCAGCGTCGGGGACGGCTACGAGCAGTACGTC. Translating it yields CASSVGDGYEQYV.

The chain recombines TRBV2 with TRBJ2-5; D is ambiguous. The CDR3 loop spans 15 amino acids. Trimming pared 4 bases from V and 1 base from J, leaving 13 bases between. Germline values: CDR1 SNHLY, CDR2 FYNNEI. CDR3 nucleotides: TGTGCCAGCAGTGCTGGTTTGGGGTTCCAAGAGACCCAGTACTTC. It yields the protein CASSAGLGFQETQYF.

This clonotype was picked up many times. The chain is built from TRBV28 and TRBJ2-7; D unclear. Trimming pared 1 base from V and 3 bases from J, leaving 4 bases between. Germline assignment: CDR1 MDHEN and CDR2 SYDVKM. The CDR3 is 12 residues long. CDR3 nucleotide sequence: TGTGCCAGCAGTTTATCGGGCTACGAGCAGTACGTC. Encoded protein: CASSLSGYEQYV.

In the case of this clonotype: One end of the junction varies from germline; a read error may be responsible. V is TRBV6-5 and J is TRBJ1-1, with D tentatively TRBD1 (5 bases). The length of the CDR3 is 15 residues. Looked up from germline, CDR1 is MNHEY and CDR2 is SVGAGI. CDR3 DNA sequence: TGTGCCAGCAGTTCGGGGGATATGCTGAACTCTGAAGCTTTCTTT. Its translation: CASSSGDMLNSEAFF.

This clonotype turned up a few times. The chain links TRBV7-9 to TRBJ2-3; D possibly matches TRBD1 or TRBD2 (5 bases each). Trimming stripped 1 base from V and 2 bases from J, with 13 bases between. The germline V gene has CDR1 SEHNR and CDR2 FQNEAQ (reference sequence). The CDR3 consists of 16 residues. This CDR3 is CASSLVAGTDTDTQYF. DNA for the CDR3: TGTGCCAGCAGCTTAGTGGCCGGGACCGACACAGATACGCAGTATTTT.

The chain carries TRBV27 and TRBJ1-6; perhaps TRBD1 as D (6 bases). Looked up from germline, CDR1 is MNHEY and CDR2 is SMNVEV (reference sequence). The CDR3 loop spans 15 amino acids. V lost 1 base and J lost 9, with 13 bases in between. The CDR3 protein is CASSLFGGGSSPLHF. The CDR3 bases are TGTGCCAGCAGTTTATTTGGAGGGGGTAGTTCACCCCTCCACTTT.

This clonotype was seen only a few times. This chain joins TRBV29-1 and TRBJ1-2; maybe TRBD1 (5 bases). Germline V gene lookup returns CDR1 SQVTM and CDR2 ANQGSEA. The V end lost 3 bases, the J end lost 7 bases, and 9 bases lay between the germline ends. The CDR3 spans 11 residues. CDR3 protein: CSVDREGGYTF. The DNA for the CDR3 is TGCAGCGTTGACAGGGAGGGTGGCTACACCTTC. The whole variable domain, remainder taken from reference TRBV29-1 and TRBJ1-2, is SAVISQKPSRDICQRGTSLTIQCQVDSQVTMMFWYRQQPGQSLTLIATANQGSEATYESGFVIDKFPISRPNLTFSTLTVSNMSPEDSSIYLCSVDREGGYTFGSGTRLTVV.

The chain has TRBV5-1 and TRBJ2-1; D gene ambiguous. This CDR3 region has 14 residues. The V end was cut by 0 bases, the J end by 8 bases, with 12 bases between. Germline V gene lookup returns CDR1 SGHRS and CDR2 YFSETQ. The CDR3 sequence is CASSLALGRDEQFF. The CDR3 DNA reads TGCGCCAGCAGCTTGGCCCTTGGAAGGGATGAGCAGTTCTTC.

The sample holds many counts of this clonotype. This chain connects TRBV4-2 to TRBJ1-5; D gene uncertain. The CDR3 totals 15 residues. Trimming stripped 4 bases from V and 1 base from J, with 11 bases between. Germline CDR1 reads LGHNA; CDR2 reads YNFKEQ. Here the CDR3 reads CASSPEGLSNQPQHF. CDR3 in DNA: TGTGCCAGCAGCCCGGAAGGGTTAAGCAATCAGCCCCAGCATTTT.

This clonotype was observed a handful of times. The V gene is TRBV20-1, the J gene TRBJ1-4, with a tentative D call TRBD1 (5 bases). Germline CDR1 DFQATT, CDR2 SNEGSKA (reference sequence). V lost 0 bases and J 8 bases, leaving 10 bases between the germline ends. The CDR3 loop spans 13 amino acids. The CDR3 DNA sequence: TGCAGTGCTAGAGATAGACGGGGGGAAAAACTGTTTTTT. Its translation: CSARDRRGEKLFF.

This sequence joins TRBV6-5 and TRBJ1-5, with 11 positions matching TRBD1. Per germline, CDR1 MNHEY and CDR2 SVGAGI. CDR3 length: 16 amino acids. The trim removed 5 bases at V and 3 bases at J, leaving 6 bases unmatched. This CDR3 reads CASSPGQGAYNQPQHF. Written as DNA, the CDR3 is TGTGCCAGCAGTCCCGGACAGGGGGCCTACAATCAGCCCCAGCATTTT.

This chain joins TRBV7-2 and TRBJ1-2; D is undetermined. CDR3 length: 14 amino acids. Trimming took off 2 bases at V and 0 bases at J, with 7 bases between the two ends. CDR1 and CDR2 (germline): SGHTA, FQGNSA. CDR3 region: CASSLQPTNYGYTF. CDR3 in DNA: TGTGCCAGCAGCTTACAGCCAACTAACTATGGCTACACCTTC.

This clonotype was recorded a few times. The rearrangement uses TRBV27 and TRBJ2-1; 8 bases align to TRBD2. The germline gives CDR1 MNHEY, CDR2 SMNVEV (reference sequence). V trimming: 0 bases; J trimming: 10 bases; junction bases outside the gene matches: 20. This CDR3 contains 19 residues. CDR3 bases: TGTGCCAGCAGTTTATCAGGTCTGGTTGGCGGGGGGCCGAAGGGAGAGCAGTTCTTC. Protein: CASSLSGLVGGGPKGEQFF.

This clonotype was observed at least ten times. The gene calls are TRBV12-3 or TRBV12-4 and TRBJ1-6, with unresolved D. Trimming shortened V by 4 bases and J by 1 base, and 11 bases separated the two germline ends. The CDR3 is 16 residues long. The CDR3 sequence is CASSYGVRSYNSPLHF. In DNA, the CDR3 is TGTGCCAGCAGTTACGGGGTTCGGTCCTATAATTCACCCCTCCACTTT.

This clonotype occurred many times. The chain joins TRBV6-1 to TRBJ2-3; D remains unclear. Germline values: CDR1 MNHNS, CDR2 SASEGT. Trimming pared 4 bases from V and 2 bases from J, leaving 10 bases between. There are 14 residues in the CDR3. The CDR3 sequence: CASSVRSTTDTQYF. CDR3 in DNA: TGTGCCAGCAGTGTACGATCAACCACAGATACGCAGTATTTT.

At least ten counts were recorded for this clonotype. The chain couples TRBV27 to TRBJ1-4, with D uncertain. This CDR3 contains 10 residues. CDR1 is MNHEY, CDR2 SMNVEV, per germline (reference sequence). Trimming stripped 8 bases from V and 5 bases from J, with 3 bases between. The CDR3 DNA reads TGTGCCAGCGGCAATGAAAAACTGTTTTTT. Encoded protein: CASGNEKLFF. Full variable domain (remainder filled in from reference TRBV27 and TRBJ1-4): EAQVTQNPRYLITVTGKKLTVTCSQNMNHEYMSWYRQDPGLGLRQIYYSMNVEVTDKGDVPEGYKVSRKEKRNFPLILESPSPNQTSLYFCASGNEKLFFGSGTQLSVL.

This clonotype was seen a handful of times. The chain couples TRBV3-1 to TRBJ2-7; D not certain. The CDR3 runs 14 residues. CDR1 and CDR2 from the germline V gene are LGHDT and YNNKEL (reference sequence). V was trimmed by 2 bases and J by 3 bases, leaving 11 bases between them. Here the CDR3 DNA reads TGTGCCAGCAGCCAACGCCGACAAGTCTACGAGCAGTACTTC. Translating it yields CASSQRRQVYEQYF.

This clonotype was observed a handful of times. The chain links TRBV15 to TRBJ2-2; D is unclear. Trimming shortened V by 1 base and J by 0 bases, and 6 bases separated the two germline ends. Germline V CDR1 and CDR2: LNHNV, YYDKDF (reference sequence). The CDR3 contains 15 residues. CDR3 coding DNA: TGTGCCACCAGCAGAGTTATTACGAACACCGGGGAGCTGTTTTTT. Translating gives CATSRVITNTGELFF.

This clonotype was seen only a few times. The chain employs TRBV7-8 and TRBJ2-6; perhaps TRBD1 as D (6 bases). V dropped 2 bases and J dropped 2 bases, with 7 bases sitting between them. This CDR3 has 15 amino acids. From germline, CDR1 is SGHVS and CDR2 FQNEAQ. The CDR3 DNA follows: TGTGCCAGCAGCTTAAACAGGGCTGGGGCCAACGTCCTGACTTTC. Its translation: CASSLNRAGANVLTF.

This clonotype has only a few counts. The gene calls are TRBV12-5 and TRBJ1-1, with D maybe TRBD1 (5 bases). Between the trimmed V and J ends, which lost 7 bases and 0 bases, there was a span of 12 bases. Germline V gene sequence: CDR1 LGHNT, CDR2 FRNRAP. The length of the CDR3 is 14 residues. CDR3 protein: CASAGREVNTEAFF. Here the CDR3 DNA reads TGTGCTAGTGCCGGCAGGGAGGTGAACACTGAAGCTTTCTTT.

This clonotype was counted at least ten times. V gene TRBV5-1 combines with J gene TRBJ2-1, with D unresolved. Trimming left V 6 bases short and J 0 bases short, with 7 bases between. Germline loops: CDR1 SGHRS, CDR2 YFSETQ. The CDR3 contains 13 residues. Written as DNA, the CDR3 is TGCGCCAGCATGGGTGACTCCTACAATGAGCAGTTCTTC. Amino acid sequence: CASMGDSYNEQFF.

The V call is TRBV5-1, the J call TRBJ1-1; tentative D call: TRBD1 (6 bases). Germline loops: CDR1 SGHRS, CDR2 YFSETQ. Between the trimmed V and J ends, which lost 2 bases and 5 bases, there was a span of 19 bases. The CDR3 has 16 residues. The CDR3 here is CASSLQGRPSRTEAFF. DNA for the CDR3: TGCGCCAGCAGCTTACAGGGCCGCCCTTCCAGAACTGAAGCTTTCTTT.

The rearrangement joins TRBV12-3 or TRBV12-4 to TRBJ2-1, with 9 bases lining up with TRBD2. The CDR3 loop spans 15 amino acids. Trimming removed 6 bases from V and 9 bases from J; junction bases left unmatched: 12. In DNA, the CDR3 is TGTGCCAGCAGGAGGTCGGCGGGGGGGCGGTCTGAGCAGTTCTTC. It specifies CASRRSAGGRSEQFF.

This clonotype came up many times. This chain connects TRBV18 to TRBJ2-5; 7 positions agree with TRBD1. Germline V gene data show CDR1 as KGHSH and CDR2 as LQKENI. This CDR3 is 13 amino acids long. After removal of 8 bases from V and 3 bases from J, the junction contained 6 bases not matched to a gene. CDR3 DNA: TGTGCCAGCAGTCCAGGGACAGAAGAGACCCAGTACTTC. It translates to CASSPGTEETQYF.

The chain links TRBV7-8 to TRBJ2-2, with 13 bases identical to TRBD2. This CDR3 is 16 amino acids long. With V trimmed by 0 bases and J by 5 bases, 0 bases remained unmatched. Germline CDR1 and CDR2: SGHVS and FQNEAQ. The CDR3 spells CASSLATSGGTGELFF. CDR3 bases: TGTGCCAGCAGCTTAGCGACTAGCGGGGGGACCGGGGAGCTGTTTTTT.

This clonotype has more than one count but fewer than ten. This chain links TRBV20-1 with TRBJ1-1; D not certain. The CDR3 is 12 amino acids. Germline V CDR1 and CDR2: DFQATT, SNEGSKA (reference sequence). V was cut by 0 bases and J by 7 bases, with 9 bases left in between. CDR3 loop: CSARDAGVEAFF. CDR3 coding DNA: TGCAGTGCTAGAGACGCAGGAGTTGAAGCTTTCTTT.